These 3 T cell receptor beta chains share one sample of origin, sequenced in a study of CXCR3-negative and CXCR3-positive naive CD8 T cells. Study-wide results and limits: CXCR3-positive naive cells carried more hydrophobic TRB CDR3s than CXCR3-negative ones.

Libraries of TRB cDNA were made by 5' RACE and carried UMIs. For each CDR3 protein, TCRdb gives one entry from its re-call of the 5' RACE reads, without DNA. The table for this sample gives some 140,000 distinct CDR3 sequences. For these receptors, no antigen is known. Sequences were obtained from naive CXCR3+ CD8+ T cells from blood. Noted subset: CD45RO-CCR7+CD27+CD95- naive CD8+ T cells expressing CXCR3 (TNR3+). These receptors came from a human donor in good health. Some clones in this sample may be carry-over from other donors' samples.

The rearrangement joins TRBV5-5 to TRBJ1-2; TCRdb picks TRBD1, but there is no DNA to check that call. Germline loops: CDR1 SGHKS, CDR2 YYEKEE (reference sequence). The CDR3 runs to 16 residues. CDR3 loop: CAGSPQVLVRRYGYTF. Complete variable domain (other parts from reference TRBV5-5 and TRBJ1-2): DAGVTQSPTHLIKTRGQQVTLRCSPISGHKSVSWYQQVLGQGPQFIFQYYEKEERGRGNFPDRFSARQFPNYSSELNVNALLLGDSALYLCAGSPQVLVRRYGYTFGSGTRLTVV.

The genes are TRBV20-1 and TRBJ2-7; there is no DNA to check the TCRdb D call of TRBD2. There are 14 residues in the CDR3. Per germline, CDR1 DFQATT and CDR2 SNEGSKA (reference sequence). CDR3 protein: CSVVAYLAGNEQYF.

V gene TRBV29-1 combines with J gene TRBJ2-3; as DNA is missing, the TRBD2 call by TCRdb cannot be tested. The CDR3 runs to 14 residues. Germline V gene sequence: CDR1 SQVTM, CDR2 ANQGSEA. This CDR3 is CSVWGERSTDTQYF.